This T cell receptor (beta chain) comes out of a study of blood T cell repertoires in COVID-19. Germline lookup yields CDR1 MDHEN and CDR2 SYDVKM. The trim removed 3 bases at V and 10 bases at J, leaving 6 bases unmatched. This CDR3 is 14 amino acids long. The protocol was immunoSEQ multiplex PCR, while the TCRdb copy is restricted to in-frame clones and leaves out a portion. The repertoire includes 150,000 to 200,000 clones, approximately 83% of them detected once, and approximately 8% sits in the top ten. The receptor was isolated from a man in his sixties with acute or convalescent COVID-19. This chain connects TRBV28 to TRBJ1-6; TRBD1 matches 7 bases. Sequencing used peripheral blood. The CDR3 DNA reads TGTGCCAGCAGTTTTGACAGGGTCTGGTCACCCCTCCACTTT. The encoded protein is CASSFDRVWSPLHF.